These 21 T cell receptor beta chains originate from one sample sequenced in a study of CD8+CD57+ T cells in acquired aplastic anemia. Researchers used genomic DNA as the template to profile TCR beta VDJ and CDR3. TCRdb reprocessed the reads via MiXCR and lists one record per CDR3 protein. This sample has about 220,000 distinct CDR3 sequences, with more than 40% found just once. The sequenced patients had an expansion of CD8+CD57+ cells seen by flow cytometry. Sequences were obtained from sorted CD4+, CD8+, or CD8+CD57+ T cells (not recorded which) from PBMCs. These receptors were obtained from a human donor with aplastic anemia.

Worth noting for this clonotype: One junction end disagrees with the germline gene, perhaps due to a read error. This chain uses TRBV15 with TRBJ2-7; 7 bases line up with TRBD1. Looked up from germline, CDR1 is LNHNV and CDR2 is YYDKDF (reference sequence). The CDR3 is 14 residues long. CDR3 DNA sequence: TGTGCCAGCAGCGTAGGGGACAGAAACTACGAGCAGTACTTC. As protein: CASSVGDRNYEQYF.

This clonotype appeared many times. V gene TRBV4-3 combines with J gene TRBJ2-3; 7 positions agree with TRBD2. The ends lost 3 bases at V and 6 bases at J; junction bases unmatched: 6. The CDR3 extends over 14 amino acids. In germline, CDR1 is LGHNA, CDR2 YSLEER. The CDR3 spells CASSQRLAADTQYF. The CDR3 nucleotides are TGCGCCAGCAGCCAGCGTCTAGCGGCGGATACGCAGTATTTT.

This chain connects TRBV20-1 to TRBJ2-5; the match to TRBD1 covers 7 bases. This CDR3 comprises 14 residues. With V trimmed by 6 bases and J by 0 bases, 7 bases remained unmatched. In germline, CDR1 is DFQATT, CDR2 SNEGSKA (reference sequence). The CDR3 nucleotides read TGCAGTGCGGCAAAACAGGGGTACCAAGAGACCCAGTACTTC. This gives the protein CSAAKQGYQETQYF.

CDR3 sequence reads: CASSEVGFSPLHF. DNA of the CDR3: TGTGCCAGCAGCGAGGTTGGGTTTTCACCCCTCCACTTT. The chain recombines TRBV7-3 with TRBJ1-6; the D is unclear. The CDR3 contains 13 residues. The ends were cut back, 5 bases at V and 9 bases at J, with 11 bases in the middle. Germline CDR1 is SGHTA and CDR2 is FQGTGA.

There are many counts of this clonotype. The chain has TRBV15 and TRBJ2-7; 10 bases agree with TRBD2. The CDR3 spans 18 residues. Germline CDR1 is LNHNV and CDR2 is YYDKDF (reference sequence). The J segment lost 5 bases and the V segment lost 2 bases, leaving 15 bases of the junction unmatched. CDR3 residues: CATSRYFPAQREGHEQYF. The CDR3 DNA reads as TGTGCCACCAGCAGATACTTCCCGGCCCAGCGGGAGGGCCACGAGCAGTACTTC.

The chain is built from TRBV29-1 and TRBJ1-1; a possible D gene is TRBD1 (6 bases). Germline V lookup: CDR1 SQVTM, CDR2 ANQGSEA. CDR3 size: 13 residues. V lost 3 bases, J lost 1 base, and 9 bases lay in between. Here the CDR3 DNA reads TGCAGCGTTGATGGCAGGGGGAACACTGAAGCTTTCTTT. Its protein product is CSVDGRGNTEAFF.

In its sample, this clonotype was seen many times. The rearrangement links TRBV20-1 to TRBJ2-5; D is uncertain. Germline V gene data show CDR1 as DFQATT and CDR2 as SNEGSKA (reference sequence). This CDR3 spans 17 amino acids. V was trimmed by 1 base and J by 5 bases, leaving 23 bases between them. The DNA of the CDR3 is TGCAGTGCTAGAGTCTTGTCTCTCCCGACGGTGGGGGAGACCCAGTACTTC. Amino acids: CSARVLSLPTVGETQYF.

This clonotype occurred a few times. The V call is TRBV6-2 or TRBV6-3, the J call TRBJ1-5; D possibly corresponds to TRBD1 (5 bases). The CDR3 is 14 residues long. V lost 3 bases, J lost 7 bases, and 13 bases lay in between. Per germline, CDR1 MNHEY and CDR2 SVGEGT. The DNA for the CDR3 is TGTGCCAGCAGTTATCGGGGGTTGATCCAGCCCCAGCATTTT. Protein product: CASSYRGLIQPQHF.

This clonotype was found many times. The V call is TRBV30, the J call TRBJ1-6; tentatively, D is TRBD1 (5 bases). Germline CDR1 is GTSNPN and CDR2 is SVGIG (reference sequence). CDR3 size: 16 residues. V was trimmed by 1 base and J by 6 bases, leaving 16 bases between them. The CDR3 loop is CAWSDPQRQSNSPLHF. The DNA of the CDR3 is TGTGCCTGGAGTGACCCTCAACGACAGTCTAATTCACCCCTCCACTTT. The full variable domain, rest sourced from reference TRBV30 and TRBJ1-6, is SQTIHQWPATLVQPVGSPLSLECTVEGTSNPNLYWYRQAAGRGLQLLFYSVGIGQISSEVPQNLSASRPQDRQFILSSKKLLLSDSGFYLCAWSDPQRQSNSPLHFGNGTRLTVT.

The chain joins TRBV29-1 to TRBJ1-6; D perhaps matches TRBD1 (5 bases). CDR3 size: 13 residues. Germline V lookup: CDR1 SQVTM, CDR2 ANQGSEA. The germline V and J ends were trimmed by 7 bases and 7 bases, with 14 bases remaining between them. As DNA, the CDR3 is TGCAGCGCCCGGGACCGAACCAATTCACCCCTCCACTTT. It specifies CSARDRTNSPLHF.

A word on this clonotype: Because it lacks the conserved phenylalanine or tryptophan at the end, this CDR3 is likely a read error. The gene calls are TRBV15 and TRBJ2-7; D is unresolved. The CDR3 contains 11 residues. Trimming took 4 bases from V and 7 from J, leaving 8 bases between them. Per the germline V gene, CDR1 is LNHNV and CDR2 is YYDKDF (reference sequence). CDR3 protein: CATSINSEQYL. The CDR3 coding sequence is TGTGCCACCAGCATCAACTCTGAGCAGTACCTC.

This clonotype occurred many times. This chain connects TRBV25-1 to TRBJ2-5; 8 bases agree with TRBD1. V lost 2 bases to trimming and J lost 2 bases; unmatched junction nucleotides: 4. Germline CDR1 and CDR2: MGHDK and SYGVNS. This CDR3 contains 15 residues. This chain's CDR3 is CASSENRGTQETQYF. The CDR3 DNA reads as TGTGCCAGCAGTGAAAACAGGGGGACTCAAGAGACCCAGTACTTC.

J is TRBJ2-7 and V is TRBV5-1, with a possible D match to TRBD1 (5 bases). V lost 0 bases, J lost 5 bases, and 12 bases lay in between. The germline V gene has CDR1 SGHRS and CDR2 YFSETQ. The CDR3 runs 14 residues. For the CDR3, the DNA is TGCGCCAGCAGCTTGGGACAGCCCCCTGACGAGCAGTACTTC. Residues: CASSLGQPPDEQYF.

This clonotype was seen a few times. The chain links TRBV10-3 to TRBJ1-2; 7 nucleotides match TRBD1. The germline V gene encodes CDR1 ENHRY and CDR2 SYGVKD. With V trimmed by 2 bases and J by 5 bases, 2 bases remained unmatched. The CDR3 is made up of 13 amino acids. The CDR3 loop is CAISEQDRYGYTF. The CDR3 DNA sequence: TGTGCCATCAGTGAGCAGGACAGGTATGGCTACACCTTC.

The chain carries TRBV15 and TRBJ2-1; the match to TRBD1 covers 9 bases. The V and J ends lost 3 bases and 8 bases, in that order; junction bases with no gene match: 2. CDR3 length: 13 amino acids. From germline, CDR1 is LNHNV and CDR2 YYDKDF (reference sequence). CDR3 sequence reads: CATSRDRGHEQFF. Written as DNA, the CDR3 is TGTGCCACCAGCAGGGACAGGGGCCATGAGCAGTTCTTC. The whole variable domain, filled in from reference TRBV15 and TRBJ2-1, reads DAMVIQNPRYQVTQFGKPVTLSCSQTLNHNVMYWYQQKSSQAPKLLFHYYDKDFNNEADTPDNFQSRRPNTSFCFLDIRSPGLGDTAMYLCATSRDRGHEQFFGPGTRLTVL.

Details on this clonotype: This may be a read error, as it is one base from a much larger clone. The final CDR3 position lacks the conserved phenylalanine or tryptophan, pointing to a likely read error. The chain links TRBV5-5 to TRBJ2-3; maybe TRBD1 (6 bases). The germline V gene encodes CDR1 SGHKS and CDR2 YYEKEE (reference sequence). CDR3 size: 14 residues. This CDR3 is CASSLGAYTDTQYS. The CDR3 DNA is TGCGCCAGCAGCTTGGGGGCGTACACAGATACGCAGTATTCT.

This clonotype occurred once. The rearrangement joins TRBV6-6 to TRBJ1-2, with TRBD1 matching 10 bases. The CDR3 has 15 residues. The ends lost 6 bases at V and 7 bases at J; junction bases unmatched: 11. Germline loops: CDR1 MNHNY, CDR2 SVGAGI (reference sequence). The CDR3 DNA reads as TGTGCCAGCAGACCCTCGGACAGGGGGGGAGGTGGCTACACCTTC. This codes for CASRPSDRGGGGYTF.

This clonotype was picked up many times. This sequence joins TRBV20-1 and TRBJ2-7, with 7 nucleotides matching TRBD2. The V segment lost 6 bases and the J segment 5 bases; nucleotides outside the gene matches: 16. Germline CDR1 DFQATT, CDR2 SNEGSKA (reference sequence). The CDR3 is 15 amino acids. In DNA form, the CDR3 reads TGCAGTGCGGGGAGGGTGGGGGTCGATTATGACGAGCAGTACTTC. Translating it yields CSAGRVGVDYDEQYF.

In its sample, this clonotype was seen many times. This clone may be a read error of a much larger clone one base away. V gene TRBV20-1 combines with J gene TRBJ1-6; TRBD1 matches 8 bases. Germline CDR1 and CDR2: DFQATT and SNEGSKA (reference sequence). The CDR3 extends over 13 amino acids. CDR3 in DNA: TGCAGTGCTAGCAGGGGGCATGATTCACCCCCCCACTTT. Amino acid sequence: CSASRGHDSPPHF.

The sample holds many counts of this clonotype. J is TRBJ1-5 and V is TRBV28, with D unclear. Germline V gives CDR1 MDHEN, CDR2 SYDVKM. The CDR3 is made up of 11 amino acids. V dropped 2 bases and J dropped 4 bases, with 0 bases sitting between them. CDR3 sequence (DNA): TGTGCCAGCAGTTTAAATCAGCCCCAGCATTTT. Translated: CASSLNQPQHF.

Remarks on this clonotype: An end of the junction differs from the germline gene, which may be a read error. This chain connects TRBV10-1 to TRBJ1-6; weak D call: TRBD1 (5 bases). CDR1 and CDR2 (germline): WNHNN, SYGVQD (reference sequence). The CDR3 length is 13 residues. The CDR3 DNA reads TGCACCAGCAGTGAGTACCCGTCGGGGACGCACGCCTTC. It encodes CTSSEYPSGTHAF.